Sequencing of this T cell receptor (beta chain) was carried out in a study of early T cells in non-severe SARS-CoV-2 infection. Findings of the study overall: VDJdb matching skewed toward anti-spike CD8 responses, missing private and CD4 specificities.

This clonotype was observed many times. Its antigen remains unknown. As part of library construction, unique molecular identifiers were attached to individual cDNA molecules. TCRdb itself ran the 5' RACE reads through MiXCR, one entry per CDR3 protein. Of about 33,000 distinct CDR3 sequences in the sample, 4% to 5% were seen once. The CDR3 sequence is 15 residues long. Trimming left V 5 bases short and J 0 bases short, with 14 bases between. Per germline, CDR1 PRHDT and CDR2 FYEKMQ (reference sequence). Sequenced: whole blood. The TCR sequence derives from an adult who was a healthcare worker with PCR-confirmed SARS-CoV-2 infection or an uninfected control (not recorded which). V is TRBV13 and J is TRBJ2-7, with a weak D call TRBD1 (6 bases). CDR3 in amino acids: CASSPRDTSSYEQYF. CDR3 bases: TGTGCCAGCAGCCCCCGGGACACGTCCTCCTACGAGCAGTACTTC.